The 13 T cell receptor beta chains below all came from one sample that was sequenced in a study of T cell responses to AZD1222 COVID-19 vaccine (dated by TCRdb to the early 2020s). The method was the immunoSEQ multiplex PCR assay. Drawn from immuneACCESS, this table holds only the in-frame rearrangements with V and J called that TCRdb kept. Clones are partly lost; checked studies trace under half to an unresolved V gene and leave the rest unexplained. Counted in this sample were over 120,000 clones; approximately 90% of them appeared once. Around 1.9% of the sample lies in the top ten. Explained via the paper, the time point label denotes: baseline before first vaccination. Source: peripheral blood, taken on day 0 of AZD1222 vaccination. Source of these receptors: an adult in good health.

This chain links TRBV6-2 or TRBV6-3 with TRBJ2-7; 7 bases are shared with TRBD1. Germline-derived CDR1 and CDR2 are MNHEY and SVGEGT. V lost 3 bases and J lost 1; bases outside the gene matches: 9. There are 16 residues in the CDR3. This chain's CDR3 is CASSYSGTVPSYEQYF. Here the CDR3 DNA reads TGTGCCAGCAGTTATTCCGGGACAGTACCATCCTACGAGCAGTACTTC.

DNA of the CDR3: TGCGCCAGCAGCTTGGGGACTGGCGGGGGGGCAGGAGATACGCAGTATTTT. Encoded protein: CASSLGTGGGAGDTQYF. V gene TRBV5-1 combines with J gene TRBJ2-3; the match to TRBD2 covers 9 bases. Losses at the gene ends were 0 bases for V and 5 bases for J; bases not matched to a gene: 10. The CDR3 consists of 17 residues. Germline V gene lookup returns CDR1 SGHRS and CDR2 YFSETQ.

This clone was observed a single time. The chain has TRBV7-9 and TRBJ1-1, with 7 bases matching TRBD1. The CDR3 contains 15 residues. The germline V gene has CDR1 SEHNR and CDR2 FQNEAQ (reference sequence). V was clipped by 1 base and J by 6 bases; unmatched bases: 8. This chain's CDR3 is CASSLGSGGAAEAFF. The CDR3 DNA follows: TGTGCCAGCAGCTTAGGGTCAGGGGGTGCTGCTGAAGCTTTCTTT. The full variable domain, in which reference TRBV7-9 and TRBJ1-1 provide the parts outside the CDR3, is DTGVSQNPRHKITKRGQNVTFRCDPISEHNRLYWYRQTLGQGPEFLTYFQNEAQLEKSRLLSDRFSAERPKGSFSTLEIQRTEQGDSAMYLCASSLGSGGAAEAFFGQGTRLTVV.

This chain connects TRBV5-6 to TRBJ1-1, with D possibly matching TRBD1 (6 bases). Germline-derived CDR1 and CDR2 are SGHDT and YYEEEE. The CDR3 contains 15 residues. The V and J ends lost 2 bases and 10 bases respectively, with 21 bases between them. For the CDR3, the DNA is TGTGCCAGCAGCTTTTTAGTACAGGGAAGGTTTACAGCTTTCTTT. It yields the protein CASSFLVQGRFTAFF. The full variable domain, its missing parts supplied by reference TRBV5-6 and TRBJ1-1, is DAGVTQSPTHLIKTRGQQVTLRCSPKSGHDTVSWYQQALGQGPQFIFQYYEEEERQRGNFPDRFSGHQFPNYSSELNVNALLLGDSALYLCASSFLVQGRFTAFFGQGTRLTVV.

The chain has TRBV4-2 and TRBJ2-3; D is perhaps TRBD1 or TRBD2 (5 bases each). The CDR3 covers 16 residues. Germline V CDR1 and CDR2: LGHNA, YNFKEQ. Between the trimmed V and J ends, which lost 1 base and 0 bases, there was a span of 11 bases. The CDR3, as DNA: TGTGCCAGCAGCCAAGTCGAGGGGACCAGCACAGATACGCAGTATTTT. Its protein product is CASSQVEGTSTDTQYF.

This clone was seen a single time. This chain uses TRBV29-1 with TRBJ1-2; 8 bases agree with TRBD1. Germline V lookup: CDR1 SQVTM, CDR2 ANQGSEA. V shed 2 bases and J 4 bases; nucleotides not matched to a gene: 6. This CDR3 is built from 14 residues. The CDR3 region is CSVENPGQGYGYTF. The CDR3 DNA follows: TGCAGCGTTGAAAATCCCGGACAGGGCTATGGCTACACCTTC.

The chain employs TRBV4-2 and TRBJ1-2, with TRBD1 identical over 7 bases. The CDR3 has 19 amino acids. The germline CDR1 and CDR2 sequences are LGHNA and YNFKEQ. V lost 0 bases to trimming and J lost 0 bases; unmatched junction nucleotides: 13. The CDR3 is CASSQDMVRLGTANYGYTF. The DNA for the CDR3 is TGTGCCAGCAGCCAAGATATGGTGAGGCTCGGGACAGCTAACTATGGCTACACCTTC.

The chain couples TRBV5-1 to TRBJ2-1, with 10 bases that match TRBD2. The length of the CDR3 is 17 residues. In germline, CDR1 is SGHRS, CDR2 YFSETQ. The ends lost 4 bases at V and 7 bases at J; junction bases unmatched: 14. The CDR3 protein is CASSAARLAGVSNEQFF. CDR3 in DNA: TGCGCCAGCAGCGCGGCCCGGCTAGCGGGGGTCTCTAATGAGCAGTTCTTC.

J is TRBJ2-7 and V is TRBV11-2, with a weak D call TRBD2 (5 bases). Trimming took 3 bases from V and 4 from J, leaving 10 bases between them. Germline V gives CDR1 SGHAT, CDR2 FQNNGV. The CDR3 has 13 amino acids. Written as DNA, the CDR3 is TGTGCCAGCAGCTTCGGGGTTGGATACGAGCAGTACTTC. This sequence encodes CASSFGVGYEQYF.

J is TRBJ1-2 and V is TRBV27; TRBD1 matches 10 bases. The CDR3 extends over 13 amino acids. Losses at the gene ends were 6 bases for V and 8 bases for J; bases not matched to a gene: 6. In germline, CDR1 is MNHEY, CDR2 SMNVEV (reference sequence). CDR3: CASRLTGGEGYTF. The CDR3 bases are TGTGCCAGCAGGCTGACAGGGGGCGAAGGCTACACCTTC.

This chain links TRBV5-1 with TRBJ1-2; 7 bases map to TRBD1. From germline, CDR1 is SGHRS and CDR2 YFSETQ. The V and J ends lost 4 bases and 2 bases, in that order; junction bases with no gene match: 5. The length of the CDR3 is 14 residues. The CDR3 sequence is CASSVRDRNYGYTF. The DNA for the CDR3 is TGCGCCAGCAGCGTGAGGGACAGAAACTATGGCTACACCTTC.

DNA of the CDR3: TGTGCTAGTGGTTCGACCCGCTTGAACACCATATATTTT. It specifies CASGSTRLNTIYF. The gene calls are TRBV12-5 and TRBJ1-3, with D unclear. Germline assignment: CDR1 LGHNT and CDR2 FRNRAP. Trimming took 4 bases from V and 7 from J, leaving 11 bases between them. This CDR3 comprises 13 residues.

This chain joins TRBV29-1 and TRBJ1-2; D unclear. The V gene lost 6 bases and the J gene lost 2 bases, with 7 bases spanning the gap. This CDR3 has 11 residues. Germline loops: CDR1 SQVTM, CDR2 ANQGSEA. The CDR3, as DNA: TGCAGCGTCGTGTGGAACTATGGCTACACCTTC. The encoded protein is CSVVWNYGYTF. Variable domain in full (rest from reference TRBV29-1 and TRBJ1-2): SAVISQKPSRDICQRGTSLTIQCQVDSQVTMMFWYRQQPGQSLTLIATANQGSEATYESGFVIDKFPISRPNLTFSTLTVSNMSPEDSSIYLCSVVWNYGYTFGSGTRLTVV.